This T cell receptor (beta chain) was identified in a study of OX40 agonist ivuxolimab in advanced cancers. Comment on this clone: Its antigen is as yet unknown.

Study results and limitations: Circulating CD4+ and CD8+ T cells showed clonal expansion by week 6 at 0.1 to 3.0 mg/kg.

Some clones are missing from TCRdb's copy, which holds only in-frame ones; the method was immunoSEQ multiplex PCR. The sample records about 13,000 clones, 84% being singletons. V lost 2 bases, J lost 1 base, and 3 bases lay in between. Germline V gene data show CDR1 as SGHTA and CDR2 as FQGNSA. This CDR3 has 12 amino acids. This clonotype was sampled from an adult with an advanced solid tumor such as melanoma, head and neck, liver or kidney cancer. The chain recombines TRBV7-2 with TRBJ2-7; no clear D gene. This sample comprised CD4+ or CD8+ T cells sorted from blood, obtained in a trial of the OX40 agonist ivuxolimab. Written as DNA, the CDR3 is TGTGCCAGCAGCTTATGGTCCTACGAGCAGTACTTC. Translated: CASSLWSYEQYF. The full variable domain, rest sourced from reference TRBV7-2 and TRBJ2-7, is GAGVSQSPSNKVTEKGKDVELRCDPISGHTALYWYRQSLGQGLEFLIYFQGNSAPDKSGLPSDRFSAERTGGSVSTLTIQRTQQEDSAVYLCASSLWSYEQYFGPGTRLTVT.